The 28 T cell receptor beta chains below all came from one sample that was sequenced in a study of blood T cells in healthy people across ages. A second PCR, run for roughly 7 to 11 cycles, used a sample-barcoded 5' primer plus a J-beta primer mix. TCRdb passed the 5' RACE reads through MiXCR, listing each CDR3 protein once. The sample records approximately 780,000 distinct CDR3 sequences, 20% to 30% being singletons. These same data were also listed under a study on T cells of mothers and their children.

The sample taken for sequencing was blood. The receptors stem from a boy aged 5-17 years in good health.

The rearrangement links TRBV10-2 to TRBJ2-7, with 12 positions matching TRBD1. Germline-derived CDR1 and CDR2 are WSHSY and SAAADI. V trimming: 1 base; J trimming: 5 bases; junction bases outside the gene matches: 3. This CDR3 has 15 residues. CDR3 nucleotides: TGCGCCAGCAGTGAGTTGGGACAGGGGGCCGACGAGCAGTACTTC. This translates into CASSELGQGADEQYF.

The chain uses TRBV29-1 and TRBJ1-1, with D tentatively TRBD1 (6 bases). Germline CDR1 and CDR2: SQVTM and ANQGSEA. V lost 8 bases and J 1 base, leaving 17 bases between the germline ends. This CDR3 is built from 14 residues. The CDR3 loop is CSIRRTAQNTEAFF. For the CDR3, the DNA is TGCAGCATACGCCGGACAGCTCAGAACACTGAAGCTTTCTTT.

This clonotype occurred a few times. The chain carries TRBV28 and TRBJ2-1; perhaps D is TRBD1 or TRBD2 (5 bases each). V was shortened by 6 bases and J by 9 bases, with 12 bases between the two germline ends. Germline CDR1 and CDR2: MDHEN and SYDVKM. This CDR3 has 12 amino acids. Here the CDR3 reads CASSLWGFEQFF. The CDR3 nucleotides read TGTGCCAGCAGCCTCTGGGGGTTTGAGCAGTTCTTC.

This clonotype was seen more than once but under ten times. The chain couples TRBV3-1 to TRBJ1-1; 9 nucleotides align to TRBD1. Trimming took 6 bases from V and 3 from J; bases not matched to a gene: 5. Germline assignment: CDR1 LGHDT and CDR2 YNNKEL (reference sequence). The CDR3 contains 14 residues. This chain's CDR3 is CASRSDRGDTEAFF. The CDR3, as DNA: TGTGCCAGCAGATCGGACAGGGGCGACACTGAAGCTTTCTTT.

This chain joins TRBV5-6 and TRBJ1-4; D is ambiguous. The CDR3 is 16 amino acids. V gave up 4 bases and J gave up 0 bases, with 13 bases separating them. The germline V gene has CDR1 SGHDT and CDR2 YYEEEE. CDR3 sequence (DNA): TGTGCCAGCAGCCGCTACGGGATTGCAACTAATGAAAAACTGTTTTTT. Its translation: CASSRYGIATNEKLFF. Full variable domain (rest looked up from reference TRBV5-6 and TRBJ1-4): DAGVTQSPTHLIKTRGQQVTLRCSPKSGHDTVSWYQQALGQGPQFIFQYYEEEERQRGNFPDRFSGHQFPNYSSELNVNALLLGDSALYLCASSRYGIATNEKLFFGSGTQLSVL.

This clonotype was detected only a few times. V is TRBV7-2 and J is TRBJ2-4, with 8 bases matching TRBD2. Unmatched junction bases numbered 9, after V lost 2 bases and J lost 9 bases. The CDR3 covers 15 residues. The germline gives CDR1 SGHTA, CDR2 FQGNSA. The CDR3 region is CASSLRGGGKGIQYF. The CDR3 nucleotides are TGTGCCAGCAGCTTACGAGGCGGGGGGAAGGGCATTCAGTACTTC.

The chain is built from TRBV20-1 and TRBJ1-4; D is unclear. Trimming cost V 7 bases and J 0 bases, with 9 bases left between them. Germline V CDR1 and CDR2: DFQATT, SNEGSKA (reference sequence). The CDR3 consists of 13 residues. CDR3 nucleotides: TGCAGTGGCATGGAGGCAACTAATGAAAAACTGTTTTTT. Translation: CSGMEATNEKLFF.

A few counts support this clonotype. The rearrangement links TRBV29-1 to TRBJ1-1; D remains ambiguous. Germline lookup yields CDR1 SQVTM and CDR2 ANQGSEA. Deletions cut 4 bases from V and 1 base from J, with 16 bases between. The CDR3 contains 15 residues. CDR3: CSVASDPLGNTEAFF. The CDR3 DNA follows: TGCAGCGTTGCTTCCGACCCTCTAGGGAACACTGAAGCTTTCTTT.

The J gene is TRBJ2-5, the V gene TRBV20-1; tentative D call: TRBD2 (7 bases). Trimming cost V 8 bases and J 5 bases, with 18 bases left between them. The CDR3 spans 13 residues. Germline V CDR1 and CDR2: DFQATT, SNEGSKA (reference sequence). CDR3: CSIKGGAHETQYF. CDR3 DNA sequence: TGCAGTATAAAAGGGGGGGCTCATGAGACCCAGTACTTC.

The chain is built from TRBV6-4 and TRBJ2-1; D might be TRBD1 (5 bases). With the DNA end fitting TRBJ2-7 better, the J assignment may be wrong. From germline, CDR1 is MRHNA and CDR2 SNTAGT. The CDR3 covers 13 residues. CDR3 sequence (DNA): TGTGCCAGCATTACAGGCCTCCCCTACGAGCAGTACTTC. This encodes CASITGLPYEQYF.

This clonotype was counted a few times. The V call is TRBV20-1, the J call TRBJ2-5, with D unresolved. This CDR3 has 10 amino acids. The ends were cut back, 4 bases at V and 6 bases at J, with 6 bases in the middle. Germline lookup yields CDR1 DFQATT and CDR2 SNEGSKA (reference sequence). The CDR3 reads CSATLQTQYF. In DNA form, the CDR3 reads TGCAGTGCTACATTACAGACCCAGTACTTC.

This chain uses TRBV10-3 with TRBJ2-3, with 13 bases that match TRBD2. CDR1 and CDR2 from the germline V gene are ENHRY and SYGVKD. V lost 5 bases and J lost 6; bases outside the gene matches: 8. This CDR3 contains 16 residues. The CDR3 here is CAISTSGGARRDTQYF. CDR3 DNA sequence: TGTGCCATCAGTACTAGCGGGGGGGCCCGTCGGGATACGCAGTATTTT.

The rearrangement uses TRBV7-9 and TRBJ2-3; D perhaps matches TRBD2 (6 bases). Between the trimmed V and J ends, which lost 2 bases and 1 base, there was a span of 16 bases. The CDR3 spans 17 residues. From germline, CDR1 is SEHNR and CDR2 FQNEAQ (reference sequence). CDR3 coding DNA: TGTGCCAGCAGCTTAAGCTCTTACGGCGGGGGCACAGATACGCAGTATTTT. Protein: CASSLSSYGGGTDTQYF. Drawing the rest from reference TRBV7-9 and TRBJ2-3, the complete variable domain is DTGVSQNPRHKITKRGQNVTFRCDPISEHNRLYWYRQTLGQGPEFLTYFQNEAQLEKSRLLSDRFSAERPKGSFSTLEIQRTEQGDSAMYLCASSLSSYGGGTDTQYFGPGTRLTVL.

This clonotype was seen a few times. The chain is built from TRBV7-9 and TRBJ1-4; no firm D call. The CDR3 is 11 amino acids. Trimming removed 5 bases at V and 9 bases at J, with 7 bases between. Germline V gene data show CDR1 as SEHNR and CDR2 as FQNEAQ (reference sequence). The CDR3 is CASSLNQKLFF. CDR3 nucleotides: TGTGCCAGCAGCCTCAACCAAAAACTGTTTTTT.

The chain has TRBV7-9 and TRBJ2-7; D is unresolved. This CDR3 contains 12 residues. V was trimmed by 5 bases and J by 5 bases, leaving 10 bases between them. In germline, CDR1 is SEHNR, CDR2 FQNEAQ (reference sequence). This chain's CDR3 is CASSIRFDEQYF. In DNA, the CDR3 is TGTGCCAGCAGCATCCGGTTCGACGAGCAGTACTTC.

The CDR3 loop reads CSAGPENYGYTF. The CDR3 nucleotides read TGCAGTGCTGGTCCAGAGAACTATGGCTACACCTTC. This sequence joins TRBV20-1 and TRBJ1-2; D is unresolved. Germline lookup yields CDR1 DFQATT and CDR2 SNEGSKA (reference sequence). The CDR3 length is 12 residues. Trimming shortened V by 5 bases and J by 2 bases, and 9 bases separated the two germline ends.

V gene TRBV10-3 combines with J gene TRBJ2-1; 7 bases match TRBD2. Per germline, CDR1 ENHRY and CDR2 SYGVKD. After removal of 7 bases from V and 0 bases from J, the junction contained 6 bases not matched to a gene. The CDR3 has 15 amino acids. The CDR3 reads CAITVGLSSYNEQFF. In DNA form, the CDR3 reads TGTGCCATCACCGTGGGACTATCCTCCTACAATGAGCAGTTCTTC.

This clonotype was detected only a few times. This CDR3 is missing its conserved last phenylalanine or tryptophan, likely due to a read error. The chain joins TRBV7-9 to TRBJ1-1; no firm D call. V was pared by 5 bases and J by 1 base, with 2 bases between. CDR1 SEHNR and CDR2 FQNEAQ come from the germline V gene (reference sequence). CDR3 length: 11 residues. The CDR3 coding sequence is TGTGCCAGCAGCAGGAACACTGAAGCTTTCTCT. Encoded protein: CASSRNTEAFS.

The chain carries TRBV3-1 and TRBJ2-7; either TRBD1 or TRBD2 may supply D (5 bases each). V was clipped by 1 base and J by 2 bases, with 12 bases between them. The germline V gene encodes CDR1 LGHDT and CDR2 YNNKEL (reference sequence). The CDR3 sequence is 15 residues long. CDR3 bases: TGTGCCAGCAGCCAAGGAGGGGCCACTACCTACGAGCAGTACTTC. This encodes CASSQGGATTYEQYF.

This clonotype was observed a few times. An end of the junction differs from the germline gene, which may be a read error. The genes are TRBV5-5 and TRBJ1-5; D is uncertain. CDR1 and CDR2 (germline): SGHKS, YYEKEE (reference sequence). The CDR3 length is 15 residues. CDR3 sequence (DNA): TGTGCCAGCAGCTTGAGTGATACTAGCGATCAGCCCCAGCATTTT. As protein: CASSLSDTSDQPQHF.

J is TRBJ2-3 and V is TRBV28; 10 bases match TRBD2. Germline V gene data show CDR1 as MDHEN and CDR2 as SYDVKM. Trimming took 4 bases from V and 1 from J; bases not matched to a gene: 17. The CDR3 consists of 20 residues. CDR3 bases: TGTGCCAGCAGTTGGGGGTTAATGGCTAGCGGGGGCGGGGGCACAGATACGCAGTATTTT. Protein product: CASSWGLMASGGGGTDTQYF.

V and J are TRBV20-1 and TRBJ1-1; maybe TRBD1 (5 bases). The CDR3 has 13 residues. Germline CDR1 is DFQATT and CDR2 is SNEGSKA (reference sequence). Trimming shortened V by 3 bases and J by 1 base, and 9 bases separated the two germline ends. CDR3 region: CSASPTENTEAFF. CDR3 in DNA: TGCAGTGCTAGCCCGACAGAGAACACTGAAGCTTTCTTT.

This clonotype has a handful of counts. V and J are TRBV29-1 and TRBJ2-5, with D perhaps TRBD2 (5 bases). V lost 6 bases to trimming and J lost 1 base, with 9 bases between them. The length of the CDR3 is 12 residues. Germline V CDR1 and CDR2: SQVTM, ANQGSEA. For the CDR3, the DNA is TGCAGCGTACTAGAGACCCAAGAGACCCAGTACTTC. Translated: CSVLETQETQYF.

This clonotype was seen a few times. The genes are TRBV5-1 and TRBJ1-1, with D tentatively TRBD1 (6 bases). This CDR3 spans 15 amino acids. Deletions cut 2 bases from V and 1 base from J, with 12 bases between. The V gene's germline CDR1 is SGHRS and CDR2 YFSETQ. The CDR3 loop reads CASSFMGHKNTEAFF. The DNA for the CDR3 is TGCGCCAGCAGCTTCATGGGACACAAGAACACTGAAGCTTTCTTT.

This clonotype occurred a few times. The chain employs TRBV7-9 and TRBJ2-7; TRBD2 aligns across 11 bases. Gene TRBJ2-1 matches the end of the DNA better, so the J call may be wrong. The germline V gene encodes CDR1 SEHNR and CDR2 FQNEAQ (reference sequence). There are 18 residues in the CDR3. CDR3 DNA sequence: TGTGCCAGCAGCTCCGACCGGACTAGCGGGCGTCTAGCGGTTGAGCAGTTCTTC. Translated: CASSSDRTSGRLAVEQFF.

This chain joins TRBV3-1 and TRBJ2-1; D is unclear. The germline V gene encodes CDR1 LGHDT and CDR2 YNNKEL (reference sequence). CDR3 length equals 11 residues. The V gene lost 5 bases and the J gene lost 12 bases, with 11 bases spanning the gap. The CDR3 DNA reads TGTGCCAGCAGCGCCTGGTCGGGGCAGTTCTTC. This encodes CASSAWSGQFF.

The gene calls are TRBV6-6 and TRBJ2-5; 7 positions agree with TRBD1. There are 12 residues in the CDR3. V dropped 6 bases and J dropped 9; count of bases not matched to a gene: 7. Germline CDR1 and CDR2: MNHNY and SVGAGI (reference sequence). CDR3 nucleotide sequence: TGTGCCAGCAGCCAGGGACAGAGGGCCCAGTACTTC. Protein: CASSQGQRAQYF.

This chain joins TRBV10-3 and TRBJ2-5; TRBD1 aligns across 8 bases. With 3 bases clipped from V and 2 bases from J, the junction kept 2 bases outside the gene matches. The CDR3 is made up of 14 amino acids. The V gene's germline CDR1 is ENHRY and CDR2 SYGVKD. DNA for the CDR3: TGTGCCATCAGTGACAGGGGGCTTCAAGAGACCCAGTACTTC. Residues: CAISDRGLQETQYF.